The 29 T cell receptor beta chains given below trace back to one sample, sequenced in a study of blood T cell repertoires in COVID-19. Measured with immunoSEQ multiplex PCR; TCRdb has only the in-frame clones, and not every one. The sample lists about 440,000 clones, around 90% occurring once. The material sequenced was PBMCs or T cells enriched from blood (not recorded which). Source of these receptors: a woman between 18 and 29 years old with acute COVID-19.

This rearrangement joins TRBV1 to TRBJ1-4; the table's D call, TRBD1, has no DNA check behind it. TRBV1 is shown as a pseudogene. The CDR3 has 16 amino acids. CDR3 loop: CTSSQEGGQGLEKLFF. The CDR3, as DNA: TGCACCAGCAGCCAAGAGGGAGGACAGGGATTGGAAAAACTGTTTTTT.

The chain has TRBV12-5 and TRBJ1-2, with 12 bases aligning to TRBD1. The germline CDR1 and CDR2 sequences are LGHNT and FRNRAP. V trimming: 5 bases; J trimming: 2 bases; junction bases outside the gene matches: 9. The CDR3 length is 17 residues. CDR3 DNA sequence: TGTGCTAGTGGTATCTCTCCGGGACAGGGGGCGAACTATGGCTACACCTTC. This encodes CASGISPGQGANYGYTF. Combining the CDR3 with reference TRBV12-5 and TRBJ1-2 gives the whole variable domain DARVTQTPRHKVTEMGQEVTMRCQPILGHNTVFWYRQTMMQGLELLAYFRNRAPLDDSGMPKDRFSAEMPDATLATLKIQPSEPRDSAVYFCASGISPGQGANYGYTFGSGTRLTVV.

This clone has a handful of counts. The CDR3 is CASSGRDRETSSYNSPLHF. The CDR3 nucleotides read TGTGCCAGCAGCGGACGGGACAGGGAGACTAGCTCCTATAATTCACCCCTCCACTTT. The rearrangement links TRBV21-1 to TRBJ1-6; the table's D call, TRBD1, has no DNA check behind it. TRBV21-1 is a known pseudogene. The length of the CDR3 is 19 residues.

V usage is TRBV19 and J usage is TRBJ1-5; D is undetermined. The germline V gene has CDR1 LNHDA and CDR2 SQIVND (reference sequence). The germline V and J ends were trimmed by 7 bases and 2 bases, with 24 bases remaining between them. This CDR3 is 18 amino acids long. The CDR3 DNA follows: TGTGCCAGTACCCTATCGGCCCACGCATACAGTGGCAATCAGCCCCAGCATTTT. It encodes CASTLSAHAYSGNQPQHF.

The CDR3 reads CASSFPHAGEKLFF. CDR3 coding DNA: TGTGCCAGCAGTTTCCCCCACGCAGGGGAAAAACTGTTTTTT. The V and J genes are TRBV28 and TRBJ1-4, with a weak D call TRBD1 (5 bases). The CDR3 contains 14 residues. V lost 3 bases, J lost 8 bases, and 13 bases lay in between. CDR1 and CDR2 from the germline V gene are MDHEN and SYDVKM.

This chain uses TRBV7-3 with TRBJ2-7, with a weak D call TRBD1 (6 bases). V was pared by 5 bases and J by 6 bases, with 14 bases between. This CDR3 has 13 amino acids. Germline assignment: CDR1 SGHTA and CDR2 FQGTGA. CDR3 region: CASSRTGSGEQYF. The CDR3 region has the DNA TGTGCCAGCAGCAGAACAGGGTCCGGCGAGCAGTACTTC.

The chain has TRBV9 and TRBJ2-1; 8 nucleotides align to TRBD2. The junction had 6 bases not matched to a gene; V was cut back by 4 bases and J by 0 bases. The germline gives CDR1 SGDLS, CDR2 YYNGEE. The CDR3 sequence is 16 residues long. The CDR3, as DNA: TGTGCCAGCAGCTCCGGACTAGCCCTCTCCTACAATGAGCAGTTCTTC. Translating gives CASSSGLALSYNEQFF.

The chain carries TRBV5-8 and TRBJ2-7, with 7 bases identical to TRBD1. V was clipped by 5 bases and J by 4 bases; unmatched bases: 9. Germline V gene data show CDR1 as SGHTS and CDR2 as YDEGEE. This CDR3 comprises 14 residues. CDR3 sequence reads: CASSYEGAQYEQYF. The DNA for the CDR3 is TGTGCCAGCAGTTACGAGGGGGCGCAATACGAGCAGTACTTC.

The CDR3 DNA follows: TGTGCCAGCAGCCGACAGGGGAACACTGAAGCTTTCTTT. Its translation is CASSRQGNTEAFF. J is TRBJ1-1 and V is TRBV14, with 7 bases aligning to TRBD1. The CDR3 covers 13 residues. Germline V gene data show CDR1 as SGHDN and CDR2 as FVKESK. With V trimmed by 4 bases and J by 1 base, 0 bases remained unmatched. The whole variable domain, filled in from reference TRBV14 and TRBJ1-1, reads EAGVTQFPSHSVIEKGQTVTLRCDPISGHDNLYWYRRVMGKEIKFLLHFVKESKQDESGMPNNRFLAERTGGTYSTLKVQPAELEDSGVYFCASSRQGNTEAFFGQGTRLTVV.

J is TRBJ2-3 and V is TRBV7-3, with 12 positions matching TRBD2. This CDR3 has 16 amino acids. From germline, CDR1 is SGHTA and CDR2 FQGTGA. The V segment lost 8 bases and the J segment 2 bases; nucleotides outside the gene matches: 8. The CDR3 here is CASQLAGGQTTDTQYF. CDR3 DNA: TGTGCCAGCCAACTAGCGGGGGGACAAACCACAGATACGCAGTATTTT.

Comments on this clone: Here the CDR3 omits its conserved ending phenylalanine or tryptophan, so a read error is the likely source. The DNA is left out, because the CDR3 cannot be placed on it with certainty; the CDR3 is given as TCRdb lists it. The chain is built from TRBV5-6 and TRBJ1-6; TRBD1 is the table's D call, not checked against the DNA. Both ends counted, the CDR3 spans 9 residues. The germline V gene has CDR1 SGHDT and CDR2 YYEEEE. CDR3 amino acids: CASSWDRLI.

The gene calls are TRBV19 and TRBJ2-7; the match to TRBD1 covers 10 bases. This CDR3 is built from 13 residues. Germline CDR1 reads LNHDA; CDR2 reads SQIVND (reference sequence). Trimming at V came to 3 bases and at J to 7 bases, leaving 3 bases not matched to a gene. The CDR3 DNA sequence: TGTGCCAGTAGTATCGGACAGGGGGGAGAGCAGTACTTC. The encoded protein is CASSIGQGGEQYF. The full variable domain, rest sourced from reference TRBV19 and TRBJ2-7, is DGGITQSPKYLFRKEGQNVTLSCEQNLNHDAMYWYRQDPGQGLRLIYYSQIVNDFQKGDIAEGYSVSREKKESFPLTVTSAQKNPTAFYLCASSIGQGGEQYFGPGTRLTVT.

The CDR3 here is CASSPPGQGYNEQFF. The CDR3 DNA is TGTGCCAGCAGCCCCCCGGGACAGGGCTACAATGAGCAGTTCTTC. The chain carries TRBV13 and TRBJ2-1, with TRBD1 identical over 9 bases. CDR3 length: 15 residues. V lost 5 bases to trimming and J lost 3 bases; unmatched junction nucleotides: 5. Germline CDR1 is PRHDT and CDR2 is FYEKMQ (reference sequence). Supplemented by reference TRBV13 and TRBJ2-1, the full variable domain reads AAGVIQSPRHLIKEKRETATLKCYPIPRHDTVYWYQQGPGQDPQFLISFYEKMQSDKGSIPDRFSAQQFSDYHSELNMSSLELGDSALYFCASSPPGQGYNEQFFGPGTRLTVL.

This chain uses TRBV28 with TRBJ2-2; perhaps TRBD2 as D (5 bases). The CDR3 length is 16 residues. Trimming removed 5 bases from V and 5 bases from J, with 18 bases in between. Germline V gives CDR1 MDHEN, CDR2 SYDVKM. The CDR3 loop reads CASSLSFPSRTGELFF. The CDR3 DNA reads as TGTGCCAGCAGTCTCTCCTTTCCTAGCAGGACCGGGGAGCTGTTTTTT. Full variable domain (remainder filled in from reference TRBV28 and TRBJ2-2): DVKVTQSSRYLVKRTGEKVFLECVQDMDHENMFWYRQDPGLGLRLIYFSYDVKMKEKGDIPEGYSVSREKKERFSLILESASTNQTSMYLCASSLSFPSRTGELFFGEGSRLTVL.

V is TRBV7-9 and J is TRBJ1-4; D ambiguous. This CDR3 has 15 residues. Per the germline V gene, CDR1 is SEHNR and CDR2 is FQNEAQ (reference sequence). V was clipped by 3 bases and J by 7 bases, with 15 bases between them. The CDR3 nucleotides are TGTGCCAGCAGCTTGGGAGCCTTCCTGGGTGAAAAACTGTTTTTT. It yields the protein CASSLGAFLGEKLFF.

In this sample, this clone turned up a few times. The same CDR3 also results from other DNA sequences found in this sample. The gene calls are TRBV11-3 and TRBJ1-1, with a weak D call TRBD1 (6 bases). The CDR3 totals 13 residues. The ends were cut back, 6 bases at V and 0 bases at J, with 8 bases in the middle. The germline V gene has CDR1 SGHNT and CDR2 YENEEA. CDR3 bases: TGTGCCAGCAGTAGGGGGATGAACACTGAAGCTTTCTTT. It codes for CASSRGMNTEAFF.

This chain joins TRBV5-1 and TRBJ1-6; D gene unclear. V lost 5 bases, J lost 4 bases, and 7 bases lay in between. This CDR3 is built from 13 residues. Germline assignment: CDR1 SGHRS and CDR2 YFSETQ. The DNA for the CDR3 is TGCGCCAGCAGGCCAGATTATAATTCACCCCTCCACTTT. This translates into CASRPDYNSPLHF.

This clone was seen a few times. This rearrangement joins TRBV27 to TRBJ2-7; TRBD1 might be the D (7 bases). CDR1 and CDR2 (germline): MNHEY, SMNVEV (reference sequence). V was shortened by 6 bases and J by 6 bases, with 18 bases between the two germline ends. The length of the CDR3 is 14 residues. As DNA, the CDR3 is TGTGCCAGCAGCCGGCATACAGGGGAGGCCGAGCAGTACTTC. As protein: CASSRHTGEAEQYF.

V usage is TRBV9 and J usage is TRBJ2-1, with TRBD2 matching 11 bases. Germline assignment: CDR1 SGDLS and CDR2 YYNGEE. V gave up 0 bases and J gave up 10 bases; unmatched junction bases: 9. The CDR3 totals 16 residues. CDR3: CASSVDPSGRSPEQFF. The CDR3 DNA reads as TGTGCCAGCAGCGTAGACCCTAGCGGGAGGTCCCCGGAGCAGTTCTTC.

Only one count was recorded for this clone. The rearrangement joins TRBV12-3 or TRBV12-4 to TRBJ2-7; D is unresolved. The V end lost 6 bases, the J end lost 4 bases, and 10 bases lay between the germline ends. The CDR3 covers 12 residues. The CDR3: CASSFNWYEQYF. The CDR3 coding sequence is TGTGCCAGCAGCTTCAACTGGTACGAGCAGTACTTC.

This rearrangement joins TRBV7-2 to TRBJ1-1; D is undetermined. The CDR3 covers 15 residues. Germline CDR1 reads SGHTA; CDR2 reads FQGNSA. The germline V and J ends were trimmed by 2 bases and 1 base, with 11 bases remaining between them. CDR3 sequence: CASSLHQRGNTEAFF. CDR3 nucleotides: TGTGCCAGCAGCTTACACCAAAGAGGGAACACTGAAGCTTTCTTT. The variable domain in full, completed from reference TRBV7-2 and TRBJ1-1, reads GAGVSQSPSNKVTEKGKDVELRCDPISGHTALYWYRQSLGQGLEFLIYFQGNSAPDKSGLPSDRFSAERTGGSVSTLTIQRTQQEDSAVYLCASSLHQRGNTEAFFGQGTRLTVV.

CDR3 coding DNA: TGTGCCAGCAAACTTATAGCGGGAGGAGATACGCAGTATTTT. Protein: CASKLIAGGDTQYF. V and J are TRBV2 and TRBJ2-3, with 10 nucleotides matching TRBD2. Germline V CDR1 and CDR2: SNHLY, FYNNEI. With 7 bases clipped from V and 5 bases from J, the junction kept 6 bases outside the gene matches. CDR3 length: 14 amino acids.

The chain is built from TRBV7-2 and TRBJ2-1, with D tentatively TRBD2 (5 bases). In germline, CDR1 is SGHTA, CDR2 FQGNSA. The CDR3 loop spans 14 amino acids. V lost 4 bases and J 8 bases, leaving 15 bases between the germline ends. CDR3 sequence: CASSSPRTRDEQFF. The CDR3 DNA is TGTGCCAGCAGCTCGCCACGGACTCGGGATGAGCAGTTCTTC.

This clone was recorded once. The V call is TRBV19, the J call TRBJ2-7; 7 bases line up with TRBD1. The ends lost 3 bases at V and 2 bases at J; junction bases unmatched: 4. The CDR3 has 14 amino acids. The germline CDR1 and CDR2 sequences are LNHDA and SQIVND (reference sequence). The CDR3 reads CASSMGTVPYEQYF. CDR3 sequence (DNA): TGTGCCAGTAGTATGGGGACAGTCCCCTACGAGCAGTACTTC.

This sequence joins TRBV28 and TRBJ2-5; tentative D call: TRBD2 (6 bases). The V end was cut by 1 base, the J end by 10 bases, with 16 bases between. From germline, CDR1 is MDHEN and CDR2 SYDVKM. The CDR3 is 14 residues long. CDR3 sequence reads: CASSLLVAMGGQYF. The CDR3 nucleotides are TGTGCCAGCAGTTTATTGGTGGCTATGGGGGGCCAGTACTTC. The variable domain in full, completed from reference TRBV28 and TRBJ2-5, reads DVKVTQSSRYLVKRTGEKVFLECVQDMDHENMFWYRQDPGLGLRLIYFSYDVKMKEKGDIPEGYSVSREKKERFSLILESASTNQTSMYLCASSLLVAMGGQYFGPGTRLLVL.

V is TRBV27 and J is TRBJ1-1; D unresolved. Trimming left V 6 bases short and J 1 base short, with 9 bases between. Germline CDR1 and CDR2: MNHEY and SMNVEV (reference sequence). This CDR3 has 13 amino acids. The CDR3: CASSPYQNTEAFF. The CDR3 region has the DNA TGTGCCAGCAGCCCCTACCAGAACACTGAAGCTTTCTTT.

The CDR3 protein is CASREQGREQYF. The CDR3 region has the DNA TGTGCCAGCAGAGAACAGGGTCGCGAGCAGTACTTC. The gene calls are TRBV2 and TRBJ2-7, with D tentatively TRBD1 (6 bases). The CDR3 runs 12 residues. V shed 6 bases and J shed 6 bases, with 12 bases lying between them. Germline V gives CDR1 SNHLY, CDR2 FYNNEI.

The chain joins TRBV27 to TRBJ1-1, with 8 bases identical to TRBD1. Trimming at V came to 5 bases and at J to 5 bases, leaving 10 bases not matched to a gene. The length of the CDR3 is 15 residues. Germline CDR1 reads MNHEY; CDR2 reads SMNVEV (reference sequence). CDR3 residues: CASSPLRTGNTEAFF. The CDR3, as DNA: TGTGCCAGCAGTCCTCTTAGGACAGGGAATACTGAAGCTTTCTTT.

The CDR3 DNA follows: TGCGCCAGCAGTGACGGTCCGGAGCAGCCCCAGCATTTT. Translated: CASSDGPEQPQHF. The V call is TRBV10-1, the J call TRBJ1-5; D ambiguous. The CDR3 sequence is 13 residues long. The germline V gene encodes CDR1 WNHNN and CDR2 SYGVQD (reference sequence). Trimming cost V 3 bases and J 7 bases, with 10 bases left between them.